This T cell receptor (beta chain) comes out of a study of blood T cell repertoires in COVID-19. As for the study in general: Samples taken during acute and convalescent COVID-19 were collected in the United States, Italy and Spain.

The V gene's germline CDR1 is MNHEY and CDR2 SVGAGI. The V gene lost 4 bases and the J gene lost 6 bases, with 12 bases spanning the gap. This CDR3 is built from 14 residues. Profiling relied on immunoSEQ multiplex PCR, and the TCRdb table lists in-frame clones only, not all of them. The table records fewer than 250,000 clones, 65% to 90% of them present only once. Material: peripheral blood. This chain connects TRBV6-5 to TRBJ1-4; D might be TRBD1 (5 bases). The receptor's source is a woman in her 70s with acute or convalescent COVID-19. The CDR3 region is CASSLQVSYEKLFF. The CDR3 coding sequence is TGTGCCAGCAGTTTACAGGTTTCCTATGAAAAACTGTTTTTT.